Described below is a single TCR beta chain sequence and its context. The data were obtained in a study of identical twins. TCRdb fed the 5' RACE reads into MiXCR, producing one record per CDR3 protein. The sample yields 600,000 to 700,000 distinct CDR3 sequences, approximately 22% seen once. Germline V gives CDR1 MNHEY, CDR2 SVGAGI. There are 14 residues in the CDR3. Trimming removed 0 bases at V and 2 bases at J, with 8 bases between. The sample also formed part of further work on T cells expressing NK-cell markers.

Sequencing used PBMCs. This sequence originates from a woman between 18 and 29 years old in good health. The chain joins TRBV6-5 to TRBJ2-7; possible D gene TRBD1, 5 bases. CDR3 sequence (DNA): TGTGCCAGCAGTTACTCGGGCAGGGCCTACGAGCAGTACTTC. It is translated as CASSYSGRAYEQYF.